Given below is one T cell receptor (beta chain) in context. Only in-frame clones appear in the TCRdb table, and some are missing; sequencing was by immunoSEQ multiplex PCR. The sample shows over 1.4 million clones, roughly 96% of them seen only once. Trimming left V 2 bases short and J 5 bases short, with 16 bases between. CDR1 is MDHEN and CDR2 is SYDVKM in the germline V gene. CDR3 length: 15 residues. This specimen belongs to a study of shared clonotypes between healthy human individuals. Study details: Each donor's CD4 naive and CD4 memory cells filled three plates apiece, CD8 naive two, and CD8 memory one.

The clonotype was recovered from a man aged 25-45 years in good health. The material sequenced was naive CD4+ T cells sorted from blood. Documented subset: CD45RA+ positively selected. The chain has TRBV28 and TRBJ2-7; possibly TRBD1 for D (5 bases). The CDR3 coding sequence is TGTGCCAGCAGTTTACGCAAGGGGCGCCCCCACGAGCAGTACTTC. This codes for CASSLRKGRPHEQYF.